The 10 T cell receptor beta chains listed next were all sequenced from one sample in a study of PD-L1 blockade in urothelial cancer. The data were produced by immunoSEQ multiplex PCR, yet TCRdb's version contains in-frame clones alone and is incomplete. This table holds 40,000 to 55,000 clones, 84% found once. The sequencing here drew on PBMCs, taken around atezolizumab (anti-PD-L1) treatment. The receptors shown here come from a man between 35 and 55 years old with urothelial cancer.

The rearrangement joins TRBV18 to TRBJ1-1; 9 nucleotides align to TRBD1. V was clipped by 6 bases and J by 3 bases; unmatched bases: 5. The CDR3 sequence is 14 residues long. The germline V gene encodes CDR1 KGHSH and CDR2 LQKENI. Written as DNA, the CDR3 is TGTGCCAGCTCGGGTGGACAGGGGCACACTGAAGCTTTCTTT. It codes for CASSGGQGHTEAFF.

The chain has TRBV5-1 and TRBJ1-5, with D perhaps matching TRBD1 (5 bases). Looked up from germline, CDR1 is SGHRS and CDR2 is YFSETQ. V was trimmed by 0 bases and J by 5 bases, leaving 9 bases between them. The CDR3 spans 14 residues. In nucleotides, the CDR3 is TGCGCCAGCAGCTTGGACGGAGGGGATCAGCCCCAGCATTTT. As protein: CASSLDGGDQPQHF. Drawing the rest from reference TRBV5-1 and TRBJ1-5, the complete variable domain is KAGVTQTPRYLIKTRGQQVTLSCSPISGHRSVSWYQQTPGQGLQFLFEYFSETQRNKGNFPGRFSGRQFSNSRSEMNVSTLELGDSALYLCASSLDGGDQPQHFGDGTRLSIL.

The chain links TRBV5-1 to TRBJ2-5, with D maybe TRBD2 (5 bases). This CDR3 spans 16 amino acids. Trimming removed 4 bases at V and 5 bases at J, with 21 bases between. Germline loops: CDR1 SGHRS, CDR2 YFSETQ. DNA of the CDR3: TGCGCCAGCAGCCAAGCGGCACTTGGAGGCTACGAGACCCAGTACTTC. The encoded protein is CASSQAALGGYETQYF.

V and J are TRBV19 and TRBJ2-3; D unclear. Trimming pared 2 bases from V and 10 bases from J, leaving 10 bases between. This CDR3 contains 12 residues. Germline loops: CDR1 LNHDA, CDR2 SQIVND (reference sequence). Here the CDR3 reads CASSIPGSAQYF. DNA for the CDR3: TGTGCCAGTAGTATACCCGGGTCCGCGCAGTATTTT. Filled out from reference TRBV19 and TRBJ2-3, the complete variable domain reads DGGITQSPKYLFRKEGQNVTLSCEQNLNHDAMYWYRQDPGQGLRLIYYSQIVNDFQKGDIAEGYSVSREKKESFPLTVTSAQKNPTAFYLCASSIPGSAQYFGPGTRLTVL.

This clone occurred a few times. V usage is TRBV7-9 and J usage is TRBJ1-1; D might be TRBD1 (5 bases). The CDR3 loop spans 14 amino acids. V dropped 1 base and J dropped 4 bases, with 10 bases sitting between them. The V gene's germline CDR1 is SEHNR and CDR2 FQNEAQ (reference sequence). For the CDR3, the DNA is TGTGCCAGCAGCTTAGTGGGGGGAGTCACTGAAGCTTTCTTT. Protein product: CASSLVGGVTEAFF.

The V and J genes are TRBV5-1 and TRBJ2-7; 12 bases map to TRBD2. This CDR3 region has 15 residues. The V and J ends lost 4 bases and 7 bases, in that order; junction bases with no gene match: 9. Germline V CDR1 and CDR2: SGHRS, YFSETQ. The DNA of the CDR3 is TGCGCCAGCAGCACCCGACTAGCGGGAGCAACTGAGCAGTACTTC. Encoded protein: CASSTRLAGATEQYF.

This chain uses TRBV9 with TRBJ1-1; 11 bases are a match to TRBD1. Unmatched junction bases numbered 4, after V lost 3 bases and J lost 0 bases. The CDR3 consists of 16 residues. Germline V gene sequence: CDR1 SGDLS, CDR2 YYNGEE. Here the CDR3 DNA reads TGTGCCAGCAGCGCCGGGACAGGGGGTATGAACACTGAAGCTTTCTTT. It yields the protein CASSAGTGGMNTEAFF.

J is TRBJ1-2 and V is TRBV28; perhaps TRBD1 as D (5 bases). CDR3 length equals 17 residues. V lost 3 bases to trimming and J lost 6 bases, with 23 bases between them. Germline CDR1 is MDHEN and CDR2 is SYDVKM. CDR3 nucleotide sequence: TGTGCCAGCAGTTTTGGGGGGTGGGAACAGGATAGGGATGGCTACACCTTC. This translates into CASSFGGWEQDRDGYTF.

This chain joins TRBV19 and TRBJ2-7; weak D call: TRBD1 (6 bases). The V end was cut by 4 bases, the J end by 6 bases, with 7 bases between. This CDR3 comprises 11 residues. CDR1 LNHDA and CDR2 SQIVND come from the germline V gene (reference sequence). CDR3 sequence: CASSNRAEQYF. The DNA for the CDR3 is TGTGCCAGTAGTAACAGGGCCGAGCAGTACTTC.

The J gene is TRBJ2-1, the V gene TRBV5-1, with D possibly being TRBD2 (5 bases). The CDR3 covers 12 residues. CDR1 SGHRS and CDR2 YFSETQ come from the germline V gene. V lost 4 bases and J 7 bases, leaving 9 bases between the germline ends. CDR3 sequence reads: CASSQEVNEQFF. CDR3 nucleotide sequence: TGCGCCAGCAGCCAGGAGGTGAATGAGCAGTTCTTC.